Following are 16 T cell receptor beta chains from one sample sequenced in a study of T-cell memory formation after mild COVID-19. TCRdb used MiXCR to reprocess the 5' RACE reads, holding one entry per CDR3 protein. The table records approximately 190,000 distinct CDR3 sequences, 15% to 20% of them present only once. The sequenced sample consisted of PBMCs or a T cell subset sorted from them (not recorded which). The source is an adult woman who had mild COVID-19 (a few samples of this study predate the infection). Cell type and time point are not known.

The V gene is TRBV12-3 or TRBV12-4, the J gene TRBJ2-4, with D possibly TRBD1 on 5 matching bases. The CDR3 covers 16 residues. Deletions cut 4 bases from V and 0 bases from J, with 13 bases between. CDR3 residues: CASSSATVLAKNIQYF. DNA for the CDR3: TGTGCCAGCAGTTCAGCGACAGTCCTAGCCAAAAACATTCAGTACTTC.

This clonotype occurred a few times. The V and J genes are TRBV3-1 and TRBJ1-1; D might be TRBD1 (5 bases). V dropped 3 bases and J dropped 7 bases, with 18 bases sitting between them. CDR3 length: 15 residues. Looked up from germline, CDR1 is LGHDT and CDR2 is YNNKEL (reference sequence). This CDR3 reads CASSHGRTLGGEAFF. The CDR3 nucleotides are TGTGCCAGCAGCCACGGTCGGACCCTCGGGGGTGAAGCTTTCTTT.

The chain carries TRBV19 and TRBJ1-2; D might be TRBD1 (5 bases). The ends were cut back, 3 bases at V and 3 bases at J, with 17 bases in the middle. The V gene's germline CDR1 is LNHDA and CDR2 SQIVND (reference sequence). The CDR3 has 16 amino acids. This CDR3 is CASSIGSTGLHYGYTF. The CDR3 DNA is TGTGCCAGTAGTATTGGTTCAACAGGACTACACTATGGCTACACCTTC.

The chain employs TRBV2 and TRBJ1-5, with TRBD1 matching 9 bases. CDR1 is SNHLY and CDR2 is FYNNEI in the germline V gene. Germline trimming cut 4 bases from V and 3 bases from J; bases unmatched to any gene: 4. CDR3 length equals 15 residues. CDR3 sequence: CASSVGTGFNQPQHF. The DNA of the CDR3 is TGTGCCAGCAGTGTTGGGACAGGGTTCAATCAGCCCCAGCATTTT.

This clonotype was observed a few times. V and J are TRBV4-3 and TRBJ2-1; TRBD2 matches 8 bases. The CDR3 is made up of 16 amino acids. Germline V gene data show CDR1 as LGHNA and CDR2 as YSLEER. J was trimmed by 6 bases and V by 1 base; bases with no gene match: 8. CDR3 region: CASSQAGGPLANEQFF. CDR3 in DNA: TGCGCCAGCAGCCAAGCGGGAGGGCCCTTGGCCAATGAGCAGTTCTTC.

The table lists this clonotype with a few counts. The rearrangement links TRBV7-3 to TRBJ2-7; TRBD2 matches 11 bases. Per the germline V gene, CDR1 is SGHTA and CDR2 is FQGTGA. The CDR3 sequence is 13 residues long. V shed 8 bases, J shed 4 bases, and the junction held 4 bases outside the gene matches. The CDR3 region is CASSRLAGYEQYF. CDR3 sequence (DNA): TGTGCCAGCTCTAGACTAGCGGGGTACGAGCAGTACTTC.

This clonotype was seen more than once but under ten times. V usage is TRBV4-2 and J usage is TRBJ2-6, with 8 bases matching TRBD1. In germline, CDR1 is LGHNA, CDR2 YNFKEQ. This CDR3 is built from 18 residues. Unmatched junction bases numbered 6, after V lost 0 bases and J lost 2 bases. The CDR3 loop reads CASSQDQAGGTGANVLTF. The CDR3 DNA follows: TGTGCCAGCAGCCAAGATCAGGCAGGGGGCACTGGGGCCAACGTCCTGACTTTC.

This clonotype was seen a few times. The gene calls are TRBV7-2 and TRBJ2-2; 10 nucleotides agree with TRBD2. This CDR3 is 16 amino acids long. Trimming took 3 bases from V and 5 from J; bases not matched to a gene: 6. Germline values: CDR1 SGHTA, CDR2 FQGNSA. In DNA, the CDR3 is TGTGCCAGCAGCTTGTCACCGGGACTAGCGACCGGGGAGCTGTTTTTT. Residues: CASSLSPGLATGELFF.

This clonotype was recorded a few times. This chain connects TRBV12-3 or TRBV12-4 to TRBJ1-3; 7 positions match TRBD1. V was pared by 3 bases and J by 4 bases, with 9 bases of the junction left unmatched. This CDR3 contains 16 residues. CDR3 sequence reads: CASSLAPGTAGNTIYF. CDR3 sequence (DNA): TGTGCCAGCAGTTTGGCCCCTGGGACAGCCGGAAACACCATATATTTT.

The chain joins TRBV4-2 to TRBJ2-7, with TRBD2 identical over 8 bases. CDR1 and CDR2 (germline): LGHNA, YNFKEQ. The CDR3 extends over 16 amino acids. V shed 4 bases, J shed 7 bases, and the junction held 15 bases outside the gene matches. The CDR3 loop is CASSPRLTSGYTEQYF. For the CDR3, the DNA is TGTGCCAGCAGCCCCAGACTCACTAGCGGATACACAGAGCAGTACTTC.

Concerning this clonotype: An end of the junction differs from the germline gene, which may be a read error. V gene TRBV7-3 combines with J gene TRBJ2-2; 7 bases agree with TRBD2. Germline V CDR1 and CDR2: SGHTA, FQGTGA. The CDR3 has 18 amino acids. CDR3: CASTLSVGDYKNTGELFF. The CDR3 region has the DNA TGTGCCAGCACCTTATCCGTTGGGGACTACAAGAACACCGGGGAGCTGTTTTTT.

CDR3 DNA sequence: TGTGCCAGCAGTTTAACTAGCGGGGGCTACGAGCAGTACTTC. Its protein product is CASSLTSGGYEQYF. The V and J genes are TRBV12-3 or TRBV12-4 and TRBJ2-7; 11 bases are shared with TRBD2. The CDR3 has 14 residues. V trimming: 2 bases; J trimming: 3 bases; junction bases outside the gene matches: 0.

V gene TRBV7-2 combines with J gene TRBJ1-5, with D hard to call. This CDR3 contains 13 residues. The V and J ends lost 3 bases and 5 bases respectively, with 8 bases between them. Germline CDR1 is SGHTA and CDR2 is FQGNSA. In DNA form, the CDR3 reads TGTGCCAGCAGCTTCCGCCTAGATCAGCCCCAGCATTTT. Its translation: CASSFRLDQPQHF.

This chain uses TRBV6-5 with TRBJ2-7; TRBD2 matches at 7 bases. Germline assignment: CDR1 MNHEY and CDR2 SVGAGI. Trimming took 6 bases from V and 3 from J; bases not matched to a gene: 5. This CDR3 has 13 residues. The CDR3 protein is CASRGEGIYEQYF. CDR3 sequence (DNA): TGTGCCAGCAGGGGGGAGGGTATCTACGAGCAGTACTTC.

The chain carries TRBV7-9 and TRBJ1-1; a weak D match, TRBD1 (5 bases). Looked up from germline, CDR1 is SEHNR and CDR2 is FQNEAQ (reference sequence). The V and J ends lost 1 base and 2 bases respectively, with 8 bases between them. This CDR3 has 14 residues. DNA for the CDR3: TGTGCCAGCAGCTTAGGGGGCATCAACACTGAAGCTTTCTTT. It encodes CASSLGGINTEAFF.

The table lists this clonotype with many counts. This sequence joins TRBV7-2 and TRBJ1-5; no reliable D call. V lost 4 bases and J 4 bases, leaving 8 bases between the germline ends. CDR3 length: 13 residues. The germline V gene has CDR1 SGHTA and CDR2 FQGNSA. The CDR3 loop reads CASSSRGNQPQHF. The CDR3 region has the DNA TGTGCCAGCAGCTCAAGAGGGAATCAGCCCCAGCATTTT. Variable domain in full (rest from reference TRBV7-2 and TRBJ1-5): GAGVSQSPSNKVTEKGKDVELRCDPISGHTALYWYRQSLGQGLEFLIYFQGNSAPDKSGLPSDRFSAERTGGSVSTLTIQRTQQEDSAVYLCASSSRGNQPQHFGDGTRLSIL.